These 28 T cell receptor beta chains came from one sample sequenced in a study of shared clonotypes between healthy human individuals (TCRdb year 2020). Preparation of the library involved the immunoSEQ multiplex PCR assay. In its TCRdb copy, this immuneACCESS table keeps in-frame sequences only and misses some clones. Where compared with another copy, unresolved V genes explain less than half of these, and the others have no known cause. The table for this sample lists more than 850,000 clones; 75% to 85% of them were counted only once. The ten largest clones represent approximately 0.5% of the sample. Specimen: memory CD4+ T cells from PBMCs. The cell subset or site label, read with the paper, signifies: CD45RA-negative fraction. The source is a man younger than 30 in good health. Some clones in this sample may be carry-over from other donors' samples.

The chain combines TRBV20-1 with TRBJ2-1; D is unclear. Looked up from germline, CDR1 is DFQATT and CDR2 is SNEGSKA (reference sequence). The CDR3 loop spans 11 amino acids. Trimming removed 5 bases from V and 10 bases from J, with 12 bases in between. The CDR3 DNA reads as TGCAGTGCTCTTAAGGCCGCAGAGCAGTTCTTC. Its translation: CSALKAAEQFF.

V usage is TRBV28 and J usage is TRBJ1-4; 11 bases are shared with TRBD1. The CDR3 runs 16 residues. The trim removed 4 bases at V and 6 bases at J, leaving 7 bases unmatched. CDR1 is MDHEN and CDR2 is SYDVKM in the germline V gene. The CDR3 DNA reads as TGTGCCAGCAGTTCTCCCGGGACAGGGGGAGATGAAAAACTGTTTTTT. Its protein is CASSSPGTGGDEKLFF.

The chain has TRBV10-3 and TRBJ2-7, with D perhaps being TRBD1 or TRBD2 (5 bases each). The V end was cut by 6 bases, the J end by 6 bases, with 18 bases between. The CDR3 is 14 residues long. Per the germline V gene, CDR1 is ENHRY and CDR2 is SYGVKD. The CDR3 DNA sequence: TGTGCCATCAGGGGGACCTCGACAATCGGCGAGCAGTACTTC. Its protein product is CAIRGTSTIGEQYF.

Comment on this clone: Its ends do not fully match the called genes, so a read error is possible. The chain is built from TRBV4-2 and TRBJ1-6; 8 nucleotides agree with TRBD1. CDR1 is LGHNA, CDR2 YNFKEQ, per germline. The CDR3 consists of 15 residues. In DNA, the CDR3 is TGTGCCAGCAGCTCGGACAGGGTGGGTAATTCGCCCCTCCACTTT. It codes for CASSSDRVGNSPLHF.

The CDR3 region has the DNA TGTGCCAGCAGTGCTGACCGGAATGAAAAACTGTTTTTT. This codes for CASSADRNEKLFF. This sequence joins TRBV28 and TRBJ1-4; D is unresolved. Germline V gives CDR1 MDHEN, CDR2 SYDVKM. V dropped 5 bases and J dropped 5 bases, with 9 bases sitting between them. The CDR3 is 13 amino acids.

Written as DNA, the CDR3 is TGTGCCAGCAGTTTATATTCGGCGGGGGTTTCTGGGGCCAACGTCCTGACTTTC. Translating it yields CASSLYSAGVSGANVLTF. The V and J genes are TRBV28 and TRBJ2-6; TRBD2 matches at 7 bases. The ends lost 1 base at V and 1 base at J; junction bases unmatched: 7. In germline, CDR1 is MDHEN, CDR2 SYDVKM. The CDR3 loop spans 18 amino acids. Variable domain in full (rest from reference TRBV28 and TRBJ2-6): DVKVTQSSRYLVKRTGEKVFLECVQDMDHENMFWYRQDPGLGLRLIYFSYDVKMKEKGDIPEGYSVSREKKERFSLILESASTNQTSMYLCASSLYSAGVSGANVLTFGAGSRLTVL.

The chain joins TRBV19 to TRBJ2-1; 7 nucleotides match TRBD2. The junction had 5 bases not matched to a gene; V was cut back by 5 bases and J by 1 base. CDR3 length: 15 amino acids. Germline V gives CDR1 LNHDA, CDR2 SQIVND (reference sequence). The CDR3 here is CASSASGPSYNEQFF. CDR3 DNA sequence: TGTGCCAGTAGTGCTAGCGGTCCATCCTACAATGAGCAGTTCTTC.

V gene TRBV27 combines with J gene TRBJ2-6; D gene unclear. With 5 bases removed from V and 5 bases from J, the gap between germline ends came to 10 bases. Germline CDR1 MNHEY, CDR2 SMNVEV (reference sequence). CDR3 size: 14 residues. CDR3 protein: CASSPMERANVLTF. CDR3 in DNA: TGTGCCAGCAGTCCGATGGAGCGGGCCAACGTCCTGACTTTC.

This clone was detected only once. The chain links TRBV7-3 to TRBJ2-1; D possibly corresponds to TRBD2 (6 bases). This CDR3 comprises 16 residues. Germline-derived CDR1 and CDR2 are SGHTA and FQGTGA. Trimming stripped 1 base from V and 10 bases from J, with 20 bases between. The CDR3 sequence: CASSLNSAGLDPEQFF. The DNA of the CDR3 is TGTGCCAGCAGCTTAAACTCTGCGGGACTGGATCCGGAGCAGTTCTTC.

This clone appeared many times. The rearrangement joins TRBV28 to TRBJ1-5, with 8 bases lining up with TRBD1. Trimming cost V 6 bases and J 3 bases; bases outside gene matches: 7. This CDR3 is 15 amino acids long. The germline V gene encodes CDR1 MDHEN and CDR2 SYDVKM. CDR3: CASRGQAGYNQPQHF. CDR3 bases: TGTGCCAGCAGGGGACAGGCGGGTTACAATCAGCCCCAGCATTTT.

This clone came up once. This chain joins TRBV7-6 and TRBJ2-5; perhaps TRBD2 as D (6 bases). Germline lookup yields CDR1 SGHVS and CDR2 FNYEAQ. This CDR3 comprises 16 residues. V lost 3 bases and J lost 1, with 15 bases in between. The CDR3 DNA sequence: TGTGCCAGCAGCTTCGGCTCCGGAGGGTCCCAAGAGACCCAGTACTTC. Its protein product is CASSFGSGGSQETQYF.

Notes on this clone: This sample includes further DNA sequences coding for the same CDR3. The chain uses TRBV6-5 and TRBJ2-7; TRBD1 or TRBD2 may be the D gene (5 bases each). Germline V gene data show CDR1 as MNHEY and CDR2 as SVGAGI. This CDR3 has 13 residues. The V gene lost 5 bases and the J gene lost 7 bases, with 15 bases spanning the gap. The CDR3 nucleotides are TGTGCCAGCAGTCCAACCGGGACGCGGGAGCAGTACTTC. This codes for CASSPTGTREQYF.

This clone was seen a few times. In the same sample, other DNA sequences code for this CDR3. The rearrangement uses TRBV7-3 and TRBJ2-1; D is possibly TRBD1 or TRBD2 (5 bases each). The CDR3 has 13 residues. CDR1 and CDR2 from the germline V gene are SGHTA and FQGTGA. The germline V and J ends were trimmed by 3 bases and 6 bases, with 9 bases remaining between them. The CDR3 region has the DNA TGTGCCAGCAGCTTGGGACCTGGCAATGAGCAGTTCTTC. As protein: CASSLGPGNEQFF. Filled out from reference TRBV7-3 and TRBJ2-1, the complete variable domain reads GAGVSQTPSNKVTEKGKYVELRCDPISGHTALYWYRQSLGQGPEFLIYFQGTGAADDSGLPNDRFFAVRPEGSVSTLKIQRTERGDSAVYLCASSLGPGNEQFFGPGTRLTVL.

Regarding this clone: The DNA is left out, because the CDR3 cannot be placed on it with certainty; the CDR3 is given as TCRdb lists it. The rearrangement uses TRBV5-1 and TRBJ2-1; the table's D call, TRBD1, was not checked against the DNA. The CDR3 is 15 residues long, ends included. Germline assignment: CDR1 SGHRS and CDR2 YFSETQ. The CDR3 loop reads CASSLFAGGASWKFF.

With regard to this clone: Other DNA sequences of this sample code for an identical CDR3. The chain carries TRBV5-4 and TRBJ2-7; weak D call: TRBD2 (6 bases). This CDR3 has 14 amino acids. Trimming took off 0 bases at V and 3 bases at J, with 10 bases between the two ends. Germline CDR1 SGHNT, CDR2 YYREEE (reference sequence). CDR3 loop: CASSLGGGDYEQYF. CDR3 nucleotides: TGTGCCAGCAGCTTGGGGGGCGGGGACTACGAGCAGTACTTC.

This clone was counted ten times or more. The chain carries TRBV28 and TRBJ2-7; tentative D call: TRBD2 (5 bases). CDR3 length: 16 residues. Germline V lookup: CDR1 MDHEN, CDR2 SYDVKM. V was clipped by 4 bases and J by 0 bases, with 16 bases between them. The CDR3 DNA sequence: TGTGCCAGCAGTTCCGCGGGCCAGGCCAGCTCCTACGAGCAGTACTTC. Its translation is CASSSAGQASSYEQYF.

The chain links TRBV28 to TRBJ2-7; maybe TRBD2 (7 bases). The CDR3 is 16 amino acids. V was shortened by 7 bases and J by 6 bases, with 25 bases between the two germline ends. CDR1 and CDR2 (germline): MDHEN, SYDVKM. The CDR3 region is CASIQSGGLSHLEQYF. The CDR3 coding sequence is TGTGCCAGCATACAATCCGGGGGGCTTTCCCATCTCGAGCAGTACTTC. Complete variable domain (other parts from reference TRBV28 and TRBJ2-7): DVKVTQSSRYLVKRTGEKVFLECVQDMDHENMFWYRQDPGLGLRLIYFSYDVKMKEKGDIPEGYSVSREKKERFSLILESASTNQTSMYLCASIQSGGLSHLEQYFGPGTRLTVT.

This clone was detected a few times. This rearrangement joins TRBV7-3 to TRBJ2-2, with 7 bases lining up with TRBD2. The CDR3 runs 16 residues. Trimming at V came to 5 bases and at J to 0 bases, leaving 6 bases not matched to a gene. Germline-derived CDR1 and CDR2 are SGHTA and FQGTGA. This CDR3 is CASSVTSSANTGELFF. DNA of the CDR3: TGTGCCAGCAGCGTGACTAGCTCTGCGAACACCGGGGAGCTGTTTTTT.

This chain links TRBV7-8 with TRBJ1-1; D remains ambiguous. The CDR3 runs 16 residues. The germline V gene encodes CDR1 SGHVS and CDR2 FQNEAQ. V lost 1 base, J lost 1 base, and 13 bases lay in between. CDR3 nucleotides: TGTGCCAGCAGCTTAGGGGTAGGGCAGGCGAACACTGAAGCTTTCTTT. It specifies CASSLGVGQANTEAFF.

To note about this clone: A far bigger clonotype differs at one base, so this is likely a read error. The sample contains more than one DNA sequence encoding this CDR3. This chain uses TRBV7-3 with TRBJ2-2, with unresolved D. Germline lookup yields CDR1 SGHTA and CDR2 FQGTGA. CDR3 size: 14 residues. The germline V and J ends were trimmed by 2 bases and 1 base, with 5 bases remaining between them. CDR3 DNA: TGTGCCAGCAGCTTACGACAGAACACCGGGGAGCTGTTTTTT. Translation: CASSLRQNTGELFF.

In this sample, this clone turned up many times. CDR3 protein: CASSLLGTSGAYEQYF. CDR3 DNA: TGTGCCAGCAGCTTACTGGGGACTAGCGGTGCCTACGAGCAGTACTTC. The V and J genes are TRBV13 and TRBJ2-7; TRBD2 agrees at 11 bases. V shed 2 bases, J shed 2 bases, and the junction held 5 bases outside the gene matches. The germline V gene has CDR1 PRHDT and CDR2 FYEKMQ (reference sequence). The CDR3 runs 16 residues.

The chain has TRBV6-1 and TRBJ2-7, with 9 bases that match TRBD1. The V and J ends lost 7 bases and 6 bases, in that order; junction bases with no gene match: 10. The CDR3 sequence is 14 residues long. From germline, CDR1 is MNHNS and CDR2 SASEGT. CDR3 amino acids: CASITPGQGIEQYF. The CDR3 DNA is TGTGCCAGCATTACACCGGGACAGGGTATCGAGCAGTACTTC.

V is TRBV4-2 and J is TRBJ2-7; 10 bases line up with TRBD2. V trimming: 0 bases; J trimming: 9 bases; junction bases outside the gene matches: 8. The CDR3 contains 15 residues. From germline, CDR1 is LGHNA and CDR2 YNFKEQ. CDR3 amino acids: CASSQDSGRPIWQYF. The CDR3 DNA follows: TGTGCCAGCAGCCAAGATAGCGGGAGGCCCATCTGGCAGTACTTC.

V usage is TRBV10-1 and J usage is TRBJ2-7; TRBD2 might be the D (6 bases). V was cut by 5 bases and J by 3 bases, with 14 bases left in between. Germline V gene data show CDR1 as WNHNN and CDR2 as SYGVQD (reference sequence). The CDR3 extends over 14 amino acids. The CDR3 DNA reads TGCGCCAGCAGTCCGGGACTGATGAGCTACGAGCAGTACTTC. Its translation is CASSPGLMSYEQYF.

The chain combines TRBV19 with TRBJ1-2; D ambiguous. Germline values: CDR1 LNHDA, CDR2 SQIVND (reference sequence). Trimming took off 8 bases at V and 4 bases at J, with 11 bases between the two ends. There are 12 residues in the CDR3. The CDR3 loop reads CASSGFAYGYTF. The CDR3 DNA sequence: TGTGCCAGTTCAGGCTTCGCCTATGGCTACACCTTC.

The CDR3 loop is CASSEGAQSNQPQHF. The CDR3 region has the DNA TGCGCCAGCAGCGAGGGGGCACAAAGCAATCAGCCCCAGCATTTT. The chain links TRBV5-1 to TRBJ1-5, with 7 bases matching TRBD1. Germline loops: CDR1 SGHRS, CDR2 YFSETQ. Trimming cost V 4 bases and J 1 base; bases outside gene matches: 5. The CDR3 is made up of 15 amino acids. Drawing the rest from reference TRBV5-1 and TRBJ1-5, the complete variable domain is KAGVTQTPRYLIKTRGQQVTLSCSPISGHRSVSWYQQTPGQGLQFLFEYFSETQRNKGNFPGRFSGRQFSNSRSEMNVSTLELGDSALYLCASSEGAQSNQPQHFGDGTRLSIL.

This rearrangement joins TRBV4-1 to TRBJ2-7, with D perhaps matching TRBD1 (5 bases). This CDR3 is 13 amino acids long. CDR1 is MGHRA and CDR2 is YSYEKL in the germline V gene. V was cut by 0 bases and J by 9 bases, with 12 bases left in between. The CDR3 DNA sequence: TGCGCCAGCAGCCAAGATTGGTTTCAGGGGCAGTACTTC. Translating it yields CASSQDWFQGQYF.

On this clone: The likely explanation is a read error, given a far larger clone one base away. This chain connects TRBV7-9 to TRBJ2-7, with TRBD1 matching 8 bases. The CDR3 totals 19 residues. CDR1 SEHNR and CDR2 FQNEAQ come from the germline V gene (reference sequence). Trimming removed 0 bases from V and 2 bases from J; junction bases left unmatched: 15. The CDR3 DNA reads TGTGCCAGCAGCTTAGCGGTGAGAACAGGGGGACTGGGGCCCTACGAGCAGTACTTC. Amino acids: CASSLAVRTGGLGPYEQYF.